This T cell receptor (beta chain) was obtained from a study of blood T cell repertoires in COVID-19. Study summary: T cells, B-cell-depleted T cells, or PBMCs supplied cDNA or gDNA.

This clone was counted once. The CDR3 is 15 residues long. CDR1 and CDR2 (germline): KGHSH, LQKENI. Trimming removed 3 bases from V and 2 bases from J, with 13 bases in between. As handled by the study authors: Reference gene primer amplification gave estimated nucleated cell counts. Generated by immunoSEQ multiplex PCR, the TCRdb table keeps only in-frame clones and is missing some. The V and J calls and clone size were taken over from that table, and D and trimming were inferred from the DNA. The sample contains tens of thousands of clones, under 85% of which appear only once. Sequenced: peripheral blood. This sequence was found in a human donor in a cohort sampled during active COVID-19. The chain couples TRBV18 to TRBJ1-2; D might be TRBD1 (6 bases). DNA for the CDR3: TGTGCCAGCTCACCTTACAGGGTGGACAACTATGGCTACACCTTC. Encoded protein: CASSPYRVDNYGYTF.